This T cell receptor (beta chain) was retrieved from a study of T cell responses to AZD1222 COVID-19 vaccine (dated by TCRdb to the early 2020s). In the study overall: Because spike-specific TCR depth and breadth did not differ between the two schedules, AZD1222 recipients who got a second dose at roughly 4 weeks were pooled with those who got a second dose at roughly 12 weeks. Trial participants were enrolled by age into subgroups of 18-55, 56-69 and 70-plus years, and around 150, 29 and 61 TCR-sequenced participants, respectively, were included in these subgroups. A total of under 250 trial participants underwent TCR sequencing, of whom some 200 had received two doses of AZD1222 and around 25 had received two doses of the MenACWY control vaccine. Overall study results and their limits: Because no day 14 peak-response samples were available, the repertoires could be characterized only after the peak T cell response. Conclusions about previously exposed vaccinees were limited because only six or seven AZD1222 recipients were SARS-CoV-2 seropositive at baseline. After two AZD1222 doses, spike-specific TCR breadth and depth were significantly higher than at day 0 and than in MenACWY recipients. The 56-69-year group was small, and its depth increase did not reach significance, likely because of low power. Most participants were white British and females outnumbered males, and the authors suggested that clonal diversity may have been underestimated. Reportedly, close to half of the unique spike-specific TCRs recognized epitopes lying outside the regions that are mutated in the B.1.351 and B.1.1.7 variants. Vaccine-associated CD4 TCRs spanned the whole spike protein, with dominant responses in regions 160-218 and 743-854.

With respect to this clone: What antigen it recognizes has not been identified. Per-base qualities were not stored, and no clone one base away is much larger.

Interpreted using the paper, the time point label stands for: baseline before first vaccination. Samples from vaccinated people were obtained from the UK trials COV001 and COV002, which included a single-blind randomized controlled phase 2/3 trial of AZD1222 (ChAdOx1 nCoV-19) in healthy adults. Trial participant PBMC samples were collected at day 0 and day 28 after the second dose for TCRbeta chain sequencing. The CDR3 regions of human TCRbeta chains were analyzed by immunosequencing. Concerning the study's data processing: Repertoire TCRs were checked for matches against a reference library of SARS-CoV-2-specific TCRs that had been generated using the MIRA antigen-specificity platform. Breadth meant the fraction of unique TCRs that were SARS-CoV-2-associated, whereas depth meant the fraction of total T cells that were SARS-CoV-2-associated. Using the MIRA data, each spike-specific TCR was mapped to the spike region that the TCR reacts to and placed in a CD4 or CD8 class. Log10-transformed breadth and depth values were compared by one-way ANOVA with Sidak's multiple comparisons tests. TCRdb's version of the immuneACCESS table is confined to in-frame rearrangements and falls short of the full clone set. An unresolved V gene accounts for under half of the shortfall where checked; the remainder is of unknown origin. From that table come the V and J calls and clone size; the DNA was used to work out D and trimming. For this sample the table gives approximately 170,000 clones, of which 80% to 90% were detected only once. The top ten clones comprise about 6.9% of the sample.

Germline trimming: 0 bases from V, 2 bases from J; junction bases outside gene matches: 5. Looking up the germline V gene yields CDR1 SGDLS and CDR2 YYNGEE. Including the terminal cysteine and phenylalanine, the CDR3 comprises 15 residues. Just the 45-base CDR3 DNA is kept, in frame starting at base 1. The source material was peripheral blood, sampled on day 0 of AZD1222 vaccination. This chain joins TRBV9 to TRBJ2-7, and 7 bases in between align with TRBD1. This receptor was taken from an adult in good health. CDR3 region: CASSVGAGGTYEQYF. The DNA sequence is as follows: TGTGCCAGCAGCGTAGGGGCAGGGGGTACCTACGAGCAGTACTTC. Where the CDR3 stops, the reference TRBV9 and TRBJ2-7 genes take over; the full variable domain is DSGVTQTPKHLITATGQRVTLRCSPRSGDLSVYWYQQSLDQGLQFLIQYYNGEERAKGNILERFSAQQFPDLHSELNLSSLELGDSALYFCASSVGAGGTYEQYFGPGTRLTVT.